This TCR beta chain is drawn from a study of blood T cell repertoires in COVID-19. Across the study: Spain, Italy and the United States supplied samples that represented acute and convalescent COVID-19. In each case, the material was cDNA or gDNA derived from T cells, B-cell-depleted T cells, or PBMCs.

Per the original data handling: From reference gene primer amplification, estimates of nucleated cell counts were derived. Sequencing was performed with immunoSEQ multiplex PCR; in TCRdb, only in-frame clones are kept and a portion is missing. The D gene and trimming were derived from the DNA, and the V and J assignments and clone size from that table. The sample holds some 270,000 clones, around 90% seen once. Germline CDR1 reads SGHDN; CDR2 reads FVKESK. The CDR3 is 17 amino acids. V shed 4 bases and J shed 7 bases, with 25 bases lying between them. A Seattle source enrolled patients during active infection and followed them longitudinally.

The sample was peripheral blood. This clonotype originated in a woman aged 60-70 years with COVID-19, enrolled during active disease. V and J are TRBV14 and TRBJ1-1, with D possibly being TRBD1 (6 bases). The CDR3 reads CASSPLRQARGRNEAFF. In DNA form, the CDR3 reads TGTGCCAGCAGCCCCCTTAGACAGGCGCGGGGGAGGAATGAAGCTTTCTTT.